The 5 T cell receptor beta chains given below trace back to one sample, sequenced in a study of blood T cell repertoires in COVID-19. Method: immunoSEQ multiplex PCR; TCRdb's copy keeps in-frame clones and lacks some. This table holds about 140,000 clones, over 70% found once. Sequencing input: PBMCs or T cells enriched from blood (not recorded which). These receptors all come from a man aged 55 to 70 who had recovered from COVID-19.

In nucleotides, the CDR3 is TGCGCCACCCTAAGTGGTGGGCTTGGCACTGAAGCTTTCTTT. Translation: CATLSGGLGTEAFF. The chain joins TRBV10-2 to TRBJ1-1; D gene ambiguous. Germline lookup yields CDR1 WSHSY and CDR2 SAAADI. The germline V and J ends were trimmed by 10 bases and 4 bases, with 19 bases remaining between them. CDR3 length equals 14 residues.

This chain links TRBV7-8 with TRBJ2-7; the D gene is possibly TRBD1 (6 bases). The V gene's germline CDR1 is SGHVS and CDR2 FQNEAQ. The CDR3 totals 17 residues. Trimming left V 7 bases short and J 0 bases short, with 22 bases between. This CDR3 is CASTLGGHSSSSYEQYF. Here the CDR3 DNA reads TGTGCCAGCACCCTAGGGGGACACAGTTCAAGCTCCTACGAGCAGTACTTC.

The chain employs TRBV28 and TRBJ1-6; TRBD1 is a possible D gene (6 bases). The germline V and J ends were trimmed by 3 bases and 9 bases, with 12 bases remaining between them. The germline V gene encodes CDR1 MDHEN and CDR2 SYDVKM. CDR3 length: 14 residues. Here the CDR3 reads CASSFAGAGSPLHF. DNA of the CDR3: TGTGCCAGCAGTTTCGCAGGGGCCGGTTCACCCCTCCACTTT.

The rearrangement links TRBV19 to TRBJ1-5; perhaps TRBD1 as D (5 bases). V was clipped by 3 bases and J by 11 bases, with 17 bases between them. This CDR3 region has 14 residues. Germline V gene lookup returns CDR1 LNHDA and CDR2 SQIVND (reference sequence). In nucleotides, the CDR3 is TGTGCCAGTAGTATCGTCAGGGCACTCGAAGCCCAGCATTTT. Translated: CASSIVRALEAQHF.

The genes are TRBV5-1 and TRBJ2-2, with 9 positions matching TRBD2. Germline CDR1 and CDR2: SGHRS and YFSETQ. J was trimmed by 6 bases and V by 2 bases; bases with no gene match: 11. The CDR3 runs to 17 residues. For the CDR3, the DNA is TGCGCCAGCAGCTTTTTAGCGGGGGCCCGACGCGCCGGGGAGCTGTTTTTT. It codes for CASSFLAGARRAGELFF.